This T cell receptor (beta chain) was obtained from a study of post-analysis software for immune sequencing data. Study-wide context: Relapsing-remitting, secondary progressive and progressive-relapsing multiple sclerosis courses were included.

General study points: F measure showed strong co-clustering of same-batch samples. With TRBV5-6, TRBV5-1 and TRBV20-1 included, about 5 TRBV segments were more frequent in patients than in controls. Versus controls, multiple sclerosis patients showed significantly lower diversity (normalized Chao1).

cDNA libraries for TCR beta contained unique molecular identifiers. Roughly 0.5 million cDNA molecules were obtained from about 0.98 to 11 million T cells. TCRdb reprocessed the PCR reads with MiXCR, giving one entry per CDR3 protein. The repertoire holds about 500,000 distinct CDR3 sequences, with 45% as singletons. Notes on this clonotype: Its antigen is unknown.

V lost 5 bases to trimming and J lost 2 bases, with 13 bases between them. The CDR3 length is 14 residues. In germline, CDR1 is DFQATT, CDR2 SNEGSKA (reference sequence). The origin of this receptor is a girl under 18 with multiple sclerosis. This chain joins TRBV20-1 and TRBJ2-1, with D uncertain. Sequences were obtained from blood. For the CDR3, the DNA is TGCAGTGCTCCCCTAAACTACCCCTACAATGAGCAGTTCTTC. The encoded protein is CSAPLNYPYNEQFF.